The clone carrying this TCR beta chain was counted once. Antigen specificity is unknown. This specimen belongs to a study of untreated major depressive disorder. General study points: Private clones made up every subject's top five TRBV05-01 clones. Depressed patients' CD4+ T cells carried increased TRBV05-01 (Vbeta 5.1) usage versus control CD4+ T cells.

All participants were of European descent. Typically about 96% of enriched cells were CD4+. The assay was immunoSEQ multiplex PCR, and TCRdb's table has in-frame clones only and misses some. The data hold under 20,000 clones, with approximately 92% observed a single time. Germline V gene lookup returns CDR1 LGHNT and CDR2 FRNRAP. Unmatched junction bases numbered 3, after V lost 1 base and J lost 5 bases. The CDR3 runs 15 residues. Sequenced material: CD4+ T cells from PBMCs. The chain employs TRBV12-5 and TRBJ2-5; 11 bases are shared with TRBD2. This sequence originates from a woman aged 40 to 55 with major depressive disorder. For the CDR3, the DNA is TGTGCTAGTGGTTTGGGGACTAGCGGGCATGAGACCCAGTACTTC. Translated: CASGLGTSGHETQYF.